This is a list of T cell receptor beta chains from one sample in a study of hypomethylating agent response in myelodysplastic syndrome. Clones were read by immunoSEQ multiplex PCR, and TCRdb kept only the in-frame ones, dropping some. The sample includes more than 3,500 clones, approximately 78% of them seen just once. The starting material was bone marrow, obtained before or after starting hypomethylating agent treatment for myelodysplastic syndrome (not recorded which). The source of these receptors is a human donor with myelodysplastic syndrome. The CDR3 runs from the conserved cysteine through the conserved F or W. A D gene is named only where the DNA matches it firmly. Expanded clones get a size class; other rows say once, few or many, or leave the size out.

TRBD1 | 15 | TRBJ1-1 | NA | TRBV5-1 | CASSLGGRTGTEAFF | TGCGCCAGCAGCTTGGGGGGGCGGACAGGGACTGAAGCTTTCTTT
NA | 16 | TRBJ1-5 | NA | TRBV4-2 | CASSQDPGNSNQPQHF | TGTGCCAGCAGCCAAGATCCCGGGAATAGCAATCAGCCCCAGCATTTT
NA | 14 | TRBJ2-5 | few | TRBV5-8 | CASSTGQGGETQYF | TGTGCCAGCAGCACTGGACAGGGAGGGGAGACCCAGTACTTC
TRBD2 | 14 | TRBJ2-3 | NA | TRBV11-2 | CASSPAGDADTQYF | TGTGCCAGCAGCCCCGCGGGGGATGCAGATACGCAGTATTTT
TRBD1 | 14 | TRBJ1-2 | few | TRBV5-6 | CASSSPGQGGGYTF | TGTGCCAGCAGCTCTCCGGGACAGGGGGGTGGCTACACCTTC
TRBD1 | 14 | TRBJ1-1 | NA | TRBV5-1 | CASSLQGGNTEAFF | TGCGCCAGCAGCCTGCAGGGGGGAAACACTGAAGCTTTCTTT
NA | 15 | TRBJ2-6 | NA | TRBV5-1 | CASSEGSSGANVLTF | TGCGCCAGCAGCGAGGGGTCCTCTGGGGCCAACGTCCTGACTTTC
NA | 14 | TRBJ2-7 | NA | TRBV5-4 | CASSLNQGSYEQYF | TGTGCCAGCAGCTTGAACCAGGGTAGCTACGAGCAGTACTTC
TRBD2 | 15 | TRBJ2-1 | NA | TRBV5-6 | CASSLLAGGHNEQFF | TGTGCCAGCAGCTTATTAGCGGGGGGGCACAATGAGCAGTTCTTC
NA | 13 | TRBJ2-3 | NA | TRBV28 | CASSLSGTDTQYF | TGTGCCAGCAGTTTATCTGGGACAGATACGCAGTATTTT
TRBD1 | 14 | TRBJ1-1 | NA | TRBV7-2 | CASSRDRGDTEAFF | TGTGCCAGCAGCCGCGACAGGGGGGACACTGAAGCTTTCTTT
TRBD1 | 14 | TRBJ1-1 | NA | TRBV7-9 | CASSFGQGLTEAFF | TGTGCCAGCAGCTTCGGACAGGGGCTAACTGAAGCTTTCTTT
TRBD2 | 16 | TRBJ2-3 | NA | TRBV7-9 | CASSPLTSAYTDTQYF | TGTGCCAGCAGCCCCCTCACTAGCGCATACACAGATACGCAGTATTTT
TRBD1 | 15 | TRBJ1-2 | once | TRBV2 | CASSVDRGRNYGYTF | TGTGCCAGCAGTGTGGACAGGGGGCGCAACTATGGCTACACCTTC
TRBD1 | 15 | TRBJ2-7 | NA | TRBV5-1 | CASSLGGTGNYEQYF | TGCGCCAGCAGCTTGGGGGGGACAGGGAACTACGAGCAGTACTTC
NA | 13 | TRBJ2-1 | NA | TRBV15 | CATSRDQKNEQFF | TGTGCCACCAGCAGAGACCAGAAGAATGAGCAGTTCTTC
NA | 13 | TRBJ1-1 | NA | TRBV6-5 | CASGGGLGTEAFF | TGTGCCAGCGGTGGGGGGCTGGGCACTGAAGCTTTCTTT
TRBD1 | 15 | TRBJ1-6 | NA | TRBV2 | CASSLRQGDKSPLHF | TGTGCCAGCAGTCTAAGACAGGGGGATAAATCACCCCTCCACTTT
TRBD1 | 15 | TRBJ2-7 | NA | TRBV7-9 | CASSLGDRNVYEQYF | TGTGCCAGCAGCTTAGGGGACAGAAATGTTTACGAGCAGTACTTC
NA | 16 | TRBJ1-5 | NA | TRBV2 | CASSPKAGTRDQPQHF | TGTGCCAGCAGCCCGAAGGCAGGGACAAGGGATCAGCCCCAGCATTTT
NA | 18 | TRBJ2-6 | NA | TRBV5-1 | CASSLYSQGSSGANVLTF | TGCGCCAGCAGCTTGTATTCGCAGGGCAGCTCTGGGGCCAACGTCCTGACTTTC
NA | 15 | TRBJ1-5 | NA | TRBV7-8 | CASSLEWGLYQPQHF | TGTGCCAGCAGCTTAGAGTGGGGGCTTTATCAGCCCCAGCATTTT
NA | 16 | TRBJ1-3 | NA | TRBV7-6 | CASSLGAFVSVNTIYF | TGTGCCAGCAGCTTAGGGGCCTTTGTGAGCGTTAACACCATATATTTT
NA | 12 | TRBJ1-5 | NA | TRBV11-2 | CASSISNQPQHF | TGTGCCAGCAGCATTAGCAATCAGCCCCAGCATTTT
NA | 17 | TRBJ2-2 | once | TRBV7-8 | CASSPQERGAGTGELFF | TGTGCCAGCAGCCCCCAGGAACGGGGGGCTGGCACCGGGGAGCTGTTTTTT
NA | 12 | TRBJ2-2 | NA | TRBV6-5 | CASSTNTGELFF | TGTGCCAGCAGTACGAACACCGGGGAGCTGTTTTTT
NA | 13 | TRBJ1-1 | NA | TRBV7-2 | CASSLDGKAVAFF | TGTGCCAGCAGCTTAGACGGCAAGGCAGTGGCTTTCTTT
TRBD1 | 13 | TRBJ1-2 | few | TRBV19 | CASVRSQGDGYTF | TGTGCCAGTGTAAGATCTCAGGGGGATGGCTACACCTTC
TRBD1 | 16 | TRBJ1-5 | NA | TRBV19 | CASSLRTGGMGQPQHF | TGTGCCAGTAGTCTCAGGACAGGGGGCATGGGACAGCCCCAGCATTTT
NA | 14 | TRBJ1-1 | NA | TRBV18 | CASSQNQGNTEAFF | TGTGCCAGCTCACAAAATCAGGGGAACACTGAAGCTTTCTTT
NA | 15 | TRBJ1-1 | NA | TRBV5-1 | CASSAGDLGGTEAFF | TGCGCCAGCAGCGCGGGAGATCTCGGGGGGACTGAAGCTTTCTTT